The clone carrying this T cell receptor (beta chain) was picked up a small number of times. Rectal tissue came from one to two pinch biopsies taken at colonoscopy. Measured with immunoSEQ multiplex PCR; TCRdb has only the in-frame clones, and not every one. The data show around 12,000 clones, approximately 71% seen once. The data belong to a study of pediatric ulcerative colitis. The CDR3 sequence is 15 residues long. The germline V and J ends were trimmed by 0 bases and 5 bases, with 14 bases remaining between them. CDR1 SGDLS and CDR2 YYNGEE come from the germline V gene. The receptor was isolated from a boy younger than 18 who was a control in a study of pediatric ulcerative colitis. The chain combines TRBV9 with TRBJ2-5; a weak D match, TRBD1 (6 bases). The sequenced sample consisted of gut tissue. DNA for the CDR3: TGTGCCAGCAGCGTAGACTCGGGACATGGGGAGACCCAGTACTTC. Protein: CASSVDSGHGETQYF.